Sequencing of this T cell receptor beta chain was carried out in a study of Tregs in tolerant kidney transplant recipients. V was clipped by 6 bases and J by 5 bases; unmatched bases: 6. Germline V gene lookup returns CDR1 MNHEY and CDR2 SVGAGI. CDR3 size: 14 residues. Profiled with immunoSEQ multiplex PCR; TCRdb holds only in-frame clones, not every one. The table has about 77,000 clones, roughly 98% seen once; the top ten hold around 0.58%. Sample: CD4+ T cells from blood, taken before the transplant. The TCR sequence derives from a human donor who received a combined kidney and bone marrow transplant. V gene TRBV6-5 combines with J gene TRBJ2-4, with TRBD1 identical over 8 bases. The CDR3 DNA sequence: TGTGCCAGCAGGCGTCTGGGACAGGAAAACATTCAGTACTTC. Translated, it gives CASRRLGQENIQYF.